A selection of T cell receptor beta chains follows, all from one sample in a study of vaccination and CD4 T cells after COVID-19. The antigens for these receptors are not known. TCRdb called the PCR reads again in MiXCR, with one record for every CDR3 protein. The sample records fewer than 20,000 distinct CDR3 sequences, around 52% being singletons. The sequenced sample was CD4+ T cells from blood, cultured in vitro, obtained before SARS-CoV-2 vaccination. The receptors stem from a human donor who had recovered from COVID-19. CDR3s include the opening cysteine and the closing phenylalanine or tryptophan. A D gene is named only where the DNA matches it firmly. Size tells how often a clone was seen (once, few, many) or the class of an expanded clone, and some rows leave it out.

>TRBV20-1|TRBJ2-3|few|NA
TGCAGTGCTACCGACTACACCCGTTCAACAGATACGCAGTATTTT
CSATDYTRSTDTQYF
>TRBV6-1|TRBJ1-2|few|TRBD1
TGTGCCAGCAGAACAGGGGTAGCCTATGGCTACACCTTC
CASRTGVAYGYTF
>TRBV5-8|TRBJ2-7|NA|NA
TGTGCCAGCAGCTTTTTGGGGGTGGGCGAGCAGTACTTC
CASSFLGVGEQYF
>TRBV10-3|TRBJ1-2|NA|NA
TGTGCCATCAGGAAGACCCTAAACCAGGACTATGGCTACACCTTC
CAIRKTLNQDYGYTF
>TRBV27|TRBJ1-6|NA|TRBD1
TGTGCCAGCAGTTCCGAGGGACAGAAGAGTTCACCCCTCCACTTT
CASSSEGQKSSPLHF
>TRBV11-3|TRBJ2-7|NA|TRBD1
TGTGCCAGCAGCCCGGACAGGGGGGTTGTCTACGAGCAGTACTTC
CASSPDRGVVYEQYF
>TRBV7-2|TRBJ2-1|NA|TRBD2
TGTGCCAGCAGCTTACTGGCGGGAGCTAATGAGCAGTTCTTC
CASSLLAGANEQFF
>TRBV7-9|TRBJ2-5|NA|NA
TGTGCCAGCAGCTTCGGCCCTCCATCGACCCAGTACTTC
CASSFGPPSTQYF
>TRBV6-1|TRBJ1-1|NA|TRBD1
TGTGCCAGCAGTGAGGGACAGGGGGCCGGGACTGAAGCTTTCTTT
CASSEGQGAGTEAFF
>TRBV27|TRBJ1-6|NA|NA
TGTGCCAGCAGGGTAACAGGAGGTAGTTCACCCCTCCACTTT
CASRVTGGSSPLHF
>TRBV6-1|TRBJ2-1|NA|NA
TGTGCCAGCAGTCGCAGTATGTCCAACCCCAGTGAGCAGTTCTTC
CASSRSMSNPSEQFF
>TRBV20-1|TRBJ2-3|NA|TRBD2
TGCAGTGCAAGCCCTCGGAGCGGGAACGCAGATACGCAGTATTTT
CSASPRSGNADTQYF
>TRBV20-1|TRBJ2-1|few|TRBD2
TGCAGTGCTAGACGGCTAGCGGGAGGGAATGAGCAGTTCTTC
CSARRLAGGNEQFF
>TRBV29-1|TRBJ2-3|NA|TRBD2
TGCAGCGTTCGACTAGCGGGAGGGGGTGATACGCAGTATTTT
CSVRLAGGGDTQYF
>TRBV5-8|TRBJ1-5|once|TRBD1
TGTGCCAGCAGCTTAACGTCCGGGACAGGGAATCGACCCCAGCATTTT
CASSLTSGTGNRPQHF
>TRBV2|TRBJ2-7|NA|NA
TGTGCCAGCAGTAGGCGCTACGAGCAGTACTTC
CASSRRYEQYF
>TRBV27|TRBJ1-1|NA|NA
TGTGCCAGCAGTATACGAGACGGGACTGAAGCTTTCTTT
CASSIRDGTEAFF
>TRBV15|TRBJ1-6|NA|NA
TGTGCCACCGGCGTTGCCGGGTCCCCGAGCTCCTATAATTCACCCCTCCACTTT
CATGVAGSPSSYNSPLHF
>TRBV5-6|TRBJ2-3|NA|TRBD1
TGTGCCAGCAGCTCCGGGACAGGGGAGGCAGATACGCAGTATTTT
CASSSGTGEADTQYF
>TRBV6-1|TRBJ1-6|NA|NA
TGTGCCACGAAGCCCCGCGGAGCACCCCTCCACTTT
CATKPRGAPLHF